The 15 T cell receptor beta chains below were found in one sample sequenced in a study of cytomegalovirus exposure and HLA in healthy donors. Amplification used 60 Vbeta primers and 13 Jbeta primers. The table came from immunoSEQ multiplex PCR; TCRdb's copy has only in-frame clones and leaves some out. The sample shows approximately 220,000 clones, about 83% of them seen only once. Sequencing was done on a sample of PBMCs. The receptors here all came from a girl aged 5-17 years in good health and CMV-seronegative.

DNA of the CDR3: TGTGCCAGCAGTTTCATGGCGGAAGGGGGAAGCACTGAAGCTTTCTTT. Translated, it gives CASSFMAEGGSTEAFF. The chain carries TRBV28 and TRBJ1-1; tentative D call: TRBD1 (6 bases). Trimming pared 3 bases from V and 4 bases from J, leaving 18 bases between. The CDR3 is made up of 16 amino acids. Germline-derived CDR1 and CDR2 are MDHEN and SYDVKM. Combining the CDR3 with reference TRBV28 and TRBJ1-1 gives the whole variable domain DVKVTQSSRYLVKRTGEKVFLECVQDMDHENMFWYRQDPGLGLRLIYFSYDVKMKEKGDIPEGYSVSREKKERFSLILESASTNQTSMYLCASSFMAEGGSTEAFFGQGTRLTVV.

The chain combines TRBV5-1 with TRBJ2-7; TRBD1 might be the D (6 bases). Germline CDR1 and CDR2: SGHRS and YFSETQ. The V and J ends lost 2 bases and 7 bases respectively, with 16 bases between them. The CDR3 contains 14 residues. The CDR3 DNA is TGCGCCAGCAGCTTCCTAGGGTCTCAGGGGGAGCAGTACTTC. Translated: CASSFLGSQGEQYF.

As DNA, the CDR3 is TGTGCCAGCAGTCCCAAACGACAGGGAACCTACGAGCAGTACTTC. Encoded protein: CASSPKRQGTYEQYF. The chain employs TRBV27 and TRBJ2-7; 7 bases map to TRBD1. V shed 5 bases and J 2 bases; nucleotides not matched to a gene: 9. In germline, CDR1 is MNHEY, CDR2 SMNVEV (reference sequence). CDR3 length equals 15 residues.

The chain is built from TRBV25-1 and TRBJ2-5, with a tentative D call TRBD2 (6 bases). Germline V gives CDR1 MGHDK, CDR2 SYGVNS. V was trimmed by 6 bases and J by 0 bases, leaving 20 bases between them. The CDR3 consists of 17 residues. The CDR3 DNA reads TGTGCCAGCAGACCCGCCGTGGGGACTGAGTACCAAGAGACCCAGTACTTC. Translation: CASRPAVGTEYQETQYF.

This chain uses TRBV30 with TRBJ2-5; a weak D match, TRBD1 (6 bases). V was shortened by 0 bases and J by 2 bases, with 13 bases between the two germline ends. Germline values: CDR1 GTSNPN, CDR2 SVGIG (reference sequence). The CDR3 consists of 15 residues. The CDR3 spells CAWSVRLGGQETQYF. CDR3 in DNA: TGTGCCTGGAGTGTCCGGCTAGGGGGACAAGAGACCCAGTACTTC.

The chain carries TRBV12-5 and TRBJ1-6; 7 bases match TRBD1. CDR3 length: 18 residues. V lost 1 base and J lost 9; bases outside the gene matches: 15. The V gene's germline CDR1 is LGHNT and CDR2 FRNRAP. CDR3 coding DNA: TGTGCTAGTGGTTTGGGTTGGGGGACAGTTGGGGTAGCTTCACCCCTCCACTTT. It yields the protein CASGLGWGTVGVASPLHF.

V and J are TRBV25-1 and TRBJ2-3; D remains ambiguous. The V and J ends lost 5 bases and 5 bases respectively, with 11 bases between them. In germline, CDR1 is MGHDK, CDR2 SYGVNS. The CDR3 length is 13 residues. In DNA, the CDR3 is TGTGCCAGCAGTCGTGCTATGGTAGATACGCAGTATTTT. Translating it yields CASSRAMVDTQYF.

V usage is TRBV7-9 and J usage is TRBJ1-1; D is possibly TRBD1 (5 bases). Germline V gene data show CDR1 as SEHNR and CDR2 as FQNEAQ (reference sequence). Trimming shortened V by 2 bases and J by 5 bases, and 9 bases separated the two germline ends. This CDR3 has 13 residues. The CDR3 region is CASSLSGGTEAFF. The CDR3, as DNA: TGTGCCAGCAGCTTATCCGGGGGGACTGAAGCTTTCTTT. Full variable domain (remainder filled in from reference TRBV7-9 and TRBJ1-1): DTGVSQNPRHKITKRGQNVTFRCDPISEHNRLYWYRQTLGQGPEFLTYFQNEAQLEKSRLLSDRFSAERPKGSFSTLEIQRTEQGDSAMYLCASSLSGGTEAFFGQGTRLTVV.

This clone is a singleton in its sample. V is TRBV2 and J is TRBJ2-7; TRBD2 matches 8 bases. This CDR3 is built from 14 residues. The junction had 13 bases not matched to a gene; V was cut back by 9 bases and J by 6 bases. Germline V gene data show CDR1 as SNHLY and CDR2 as FYNNEI. Written as DNA, the CDR3 is TGTGCCAGTAAGAGCTCAGCGGGAGCCGTCGAGCAGTACTTC. Encoded protein: CASKSSAGAVEQYF.

V is TRBV30 and J is TRBJ1-2; TRBD1 matches 10 bases. This CDR3 region has 14 residues. Germline values: CDR1 GTSNPN, CDR2 SVGIG (reference sequence). V gave up 5 bases and J gave up 4 bases; unmatched junction bases: 7. CDR3 coding DNA: TGTGCCTGGGGTCCGGGACAGGGGATCTATGGCTACACCTTC. Translation: CAWGPGQGIYGYTF.

This sequence joins TRBV7-2 and TRBJ1-2, with 7 nucleotides matching TRBD1. Unmatched junction bases numbered 14, after V lost 5 bases and J lost 8 bases. Germline values: CDR1 SGHTA, CDR2 FQGNSA. This CDR3 spans 15 amino acids. CDR3 in amino acids: CASSAITSGGEGYTF. DNA for the CDR3: TGTGCCAGCAGCGCAATCACTTCAGGGGGAGAAGGCTACACCTTC.

The V and J genes are TRBV2 and TRBJ2-7; D is ambiguous. V lost 4 bases, J lost 3 bases, and 16 bases lay in between. Germline loops: CDR1 SNHLY, CDR2 FYNNEI. CDR3 length: 15 amino acids. CDR3 sequence: CASSADNTAVYEQYF. Here the CDR3 DNA reads TGTGCCAGCAGTGCCGACAACACGGCCGTCTACGAGCAGTACTTC.

The rearrangement links TRBV5-1 to TRBJ2-6; 8 bases match TRBD1. The junction had 9 bases not matched to a gene; V was cut back by 4 bases and J by 0 bases. Germline assignment: CDR1 SGHRS and CDR2 YFSETQ. There are 18 residues in the CDR3. The CDR3, as DNA: TGCGCCAGCAGCAACCGGGACAGGTACCCCTCTGGGGCCAACGTCCTGACTTTC. It codes for CASSNRDRYPSGANVLTF.

This clone appeared a single time. The chain joins TRBV18 to TRBJ1-2, with a weak D call TRBD1 (5 bases). The CDR3 consists of 13 residues. CDR1 and CDR2 (germline): KGHSH, LQKENI. The ends were cut back, 3 bases at V and 2 bases at J, with 7 bases in the middle. The CDR3 DNA follows: TGTGCCAGCTCACCGGGGGGGAACTATGGCTACACCTTC. Residues: CASSPGGNYGYTF.

The chain joins TRBV27 to TRBJ1-6; possibly TRBD1 for D (6 bases). The CDR3 contains 16 residues. The V end lost 0 bases, the J end lost 10 bases, and 16 bases lay between the germline ends. Germline-derived CDR1 and CDR2 are MNHEY and SMNVEV (reference sequence). DNA of the CDR3: TGTGCCAGCAGTTTATCGATCGGTACAGGGTTCTCACCCCTCCACTTT. It encodes CASSLSIGTGFSPLHF.